The next 2 T cell receptor beta chains were all read from a single sample in a study of blood T cell repertoires in COVID-19. The table came from immunoSEQ multiplex PCR; TCRdb's copy has only in-frame clones and leaves some out. The data contain roughly 250,000 clones, 84% of them singletons. The sequencing sample was made of peripheral blood. These receptors came from a woman aged 40 to 50 who had recovered from COVID-19.

The chain recombines TRBV7-9 with TRBJ2-1, with a weak D call TRBD2 (7 bases). The germline gives CDR1 SEHNR, CDR2 FQNEAQ (reference sequence). Trimming took 5 bases from V and 9 from J, leaving 26 bases between them. The CDR3 is 17 amino acids. Here the CDR3 reads CASSPPTAGARGIEQFF. The CDR3 bases are TGTGCCAGCAGCCCACCGACGGCGGGGGCCCGGGGAATTGAGCAGTTCTTC.

This chain connects TRBV28 to TRBJ2-2, with 15 bases lining up with TRBD2. CDR3 length: 18 amino acids. The V and J ends lost 6 bases and 4 bases, in that order; junction bases with no gene match: 9. Germline V gives CDR1 MDHEN, CDR2 SYDVKM. As DNA, the CDR3 is TGTGCCAGCAGCCTAGGACTAGCGGGGGGGCGTGTCACCGGGGAGCTGTTTTTT. Protein product: CASSLGLAGGRVTGELFF.